The 5 T cell receptor beta chains in this list originate from one sample, sequenced in a study of blood T cell repertoires in COVID-19 (dated by TCRdb to the early 2020s). To prepare the library, the immunoSEQ multiplex PCR assay was applied. Drawn from immuneACCESS, this table holds only the in-frame rearrangements with V and J called that TCRdb kept. Clones are partly lost; checked studies trace under half to an unresolved V gene and leave the rest unexplained. For this sample there are about 240,000 clones; more than 75% appear just once. The top ten clonotypes cover around 0.99% of the sample. The material sequenced was peripheral blood. These receptor sequences come from a woman in her forties who had recovered from COVID-19.

As for this clone: This same CDR3 is encoded by further DNA sequences in the sample. This chain links TRBV7-2 with TRBJ1-2, with D perhaps matching TRBD1 (6 bases). Per the germline V gene, CDR1 is SGHTA and CDR2 is FQGNSA. The V gene lost 5 bases and the J gene lost 2 bases, with 12 bases spanning the gap. CDR3 size: 14 residues. CDR3 sequence reads: CASSPRGINYGYTF. The CDR3 nucleotides are TGTGCCAGCAGCCCCAGGGGCATCAACTATGGCTACACCTTC.

The chain couples TRBV18 to TRBJ2-1; 7 nucleotides align to TRBD1. With V trimmed by 4 bases and J by 7 bases, 13 bases remained unmatched. The CDR3 consists of 16 residues. Germline CDR1 and CDR2: KGHSH and LQKENI. This chain's CDR3 is CASSRPGTDLGNEQFF. The CDR3 nucleotides are TGTGCCAGCTCACGCCCCGGGACAGACCTAGGGAATGAGCAGTTCTTC.

The chain carries TRBV15 and TRBJ2-7, with D tentatively TRBD2 (6 bases). Trimming left V 0 bases short and J 6 bases short, with 12 bases between. Germline V gene data show CDR1 as LNHNV and CDR2 as YYDKDF (reference sequence). This CDR3 comprises 14 residues. CDR3 protein: CATSRDPFGGEQYF. The CDR3 bases are TGTGCCACCAGCAGAGATCCCTTCGGGGGCGAGCAGTACTTC. Full variable domain (outside the CDR3, taken from reference TRBV15 and TRBJ2-7): DAMVIQNPRYQVTQFGKPVTLSCSQTLNHNVMYWYQQKSSQAPKLLFHYYDKDFNNEADTPDNFQSRRPNTSFCFLDIRSPGLGDTAMYLCATSRDPFGGEQYFGPGTRLTVT.

The gene calls are TRBV19 and TRBJ2-5, with 8 bases lining up with TRBD1. The CDR3 has 15 residues. CDR1 is LNHDA and CDR2 is SQIVND in the germline V gene (reference sequence). The trim removed 0 bases at V and 4 bases at J, leaving 4 bases unmatched. The CDR3 loop is CASSIDTGGGETQYF. The CDR3 region has the DNA TGTGCCAGTAGTATAGACACAGGGGGAGGAGAGACCCAGTACTTC.

The rearrangement joins TRBV9 to TRBJ1-2, with a possible D match to TRBD1 (6 bases). Germline CDR1 SGDLS, CDR2 YYNGEE. V was cut by 0 bases and J by 3 bases, with 9 bases left in between. The CDR3 loop spans 14 amino acids. The CDR3 is CASSVARQDYGYTF. The CDR3, as DNA: TGTGCCAGCAGCGTAGCAAGACAGGACTATGGCTACACCTTC.